A single sample is the source of the 4 T cell receptor beta chains below, sequenced in a study of blood T cell repertoires in COVID-19 (dated by TCRdb to the early 2020s). Library preparation used the immunoSEQ multiplex PCR assay. TCRdb re-hosts the immuneACCESS table, in-frame sequences only. Its copies lack some clones; in the studies checked, an unresolved V gene accounts for under half of them, and the cause for the rest is not known. The sample has about 360,000 clones on record, 65% to 90% of them singletons. The ten biggest clones cover less than 9% of the sample. Material: peripheral blood. These receptors all come from a woman aged 60 to 75 with COVID-19, enrolled during active disease.

V is TRBV29-1 and J is TRBJ2-3; maybe TRBD2 (5 bases). V lost 5 bases and J 5 bases, leaving 11 bases between the germline ends. Germline V CDR1 and CDR2: SQVTM, ANQGSEA. The CDR3 length is 12 residues. The CDR3 DNA reads TGCAGCGTTTCAGCGGATAGAGATACGCAGTATTTT. This encodes CSVSADRDTQYF.

The J gene is TRBJ2-1, the V gene TRBV25-1, with 12 bases lining up with TRBD2. There are 15 residues in the CDR3. Trimming removed 5 bases from V and 7 bases from J; junction bases left unmatched: 6. Germline lookup yields CDR1 MGHDK and CDR2 SYGVNS. CDR3 loop: CASSPRLAGVNEQFF. The CDR3 DNA follows: TGTGCCAGCAGTCCGAGACTAGCGGGGGTAAATGAGCAGTTCTTC.

The V and J genes are TRBV10-3 and TRBJ1-1, with 11 positions matching TRBD1. The CDR3 extends over 13 amino acids. V shed 5 bases and J 10 bases; nucleotides not matched to a gene: 6. The germline gives CDR1 ENHRY, CDR2 SYGVKD. Written as DNA, the CDR3 is TGTGCCATCAGTCCATCCGGGACAGGGGGAGCTTTCTTT. Translation: CAISPSGTGGAFF.

A few counts support this clone. The chain has TRBV7-9 and TRBJ2-5; possible D gene TRBD2, 6 bases. In germline, CDR1 is SEHNR, CDR2 FQNEAQ (reference sequence). V was clipped by 7 bases and J by 6 bases, with 21 bases between them. There are 15 residues in the CDR3. The CDR3 DNA follows: TGTGCCAGCACCAAAGGGCTAGCGATTACTCAGACCCAGTACTTC. It is translated as CASTKGLAITQTQYF.